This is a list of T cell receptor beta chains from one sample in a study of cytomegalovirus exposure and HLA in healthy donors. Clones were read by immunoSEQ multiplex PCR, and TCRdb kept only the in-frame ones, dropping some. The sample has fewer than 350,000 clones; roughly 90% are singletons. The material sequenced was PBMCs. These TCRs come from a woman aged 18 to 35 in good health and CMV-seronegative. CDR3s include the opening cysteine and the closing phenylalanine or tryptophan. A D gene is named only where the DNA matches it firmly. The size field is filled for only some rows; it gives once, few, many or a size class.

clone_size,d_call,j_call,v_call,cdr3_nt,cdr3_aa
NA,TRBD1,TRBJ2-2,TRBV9,TGTGCCAGCAGCCTTACAGGGGGCGACACCGGGGAGCTGTTTTTT,CASSLTGGDTGELFF
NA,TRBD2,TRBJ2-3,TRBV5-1,TGCGCCAGCAGCCCATGGACTAGCGGGGGGCAATCAGATACGCAGTATTTT,CASSPWTSGGQSDTQYF
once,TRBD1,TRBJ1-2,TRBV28,TGTGCCAGCAGTCCAAATCCCGGGACAGGGGGATATGGCTACACCTTC,CASSPNPGTGGYGYTF
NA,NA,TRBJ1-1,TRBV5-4,TGTGCCAGCAGCTCCCCGGGGGGACCTGAAGCTTTCTTT,CASSSPGGPEAFF
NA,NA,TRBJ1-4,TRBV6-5,TGTGCCAGCAGTTACTCGGGGGCTAGGGATGAAAAACTGTTTTTT,CASSYSGARDEKLFF
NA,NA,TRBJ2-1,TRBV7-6,TGTGCCAGCAGCTTATATTGGTTGGGGGCCAGCTCCTACAATGAGCAGTTCTTC,CASSLYWLGASSYNEQFF
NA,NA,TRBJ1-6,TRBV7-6,TGTGCCAGTAGACCTGGACAGCTTAATTCACCCCTCCACTTT,CASRPGQLNSPLHF
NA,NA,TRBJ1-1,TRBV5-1,TGCGCCAGAGGGAGTTGGAGGCGGGACACTGAAGCTTTCTTT,CARGSWRRDTEAFF
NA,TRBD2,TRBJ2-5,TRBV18,TGTGCCAGCTCACCGGGACTAGCCCAAGAGACCCAGTACTTC,CASSPGLAQETQYF
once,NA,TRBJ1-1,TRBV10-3,TGTGCCATCACCGCAGGGATAGAGTACACTGAAGCTTTCTTT,CAITAGIEYTEAFF
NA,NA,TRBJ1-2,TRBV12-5,TGTGCTAGTGATACCAGGGATTCTTACGGTGGCTACACCTTC,CASDTRDSYGGYTF
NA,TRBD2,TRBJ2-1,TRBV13,TGTGCCAGCAGCTTAGGGGGACTAGCGGGGGGTTACAATGAGCAGTTCTTC,CASSLGGLAGGYNEQFF
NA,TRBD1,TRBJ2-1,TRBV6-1,TGTGCCAGCAGTGGACAGGGATATAGGCTGTTCTTC,CASSGQGYRLFF
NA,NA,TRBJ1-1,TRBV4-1,TGCGCCACAAGGAGCCGGGGGGCACTTGACACTGAAGCTTTCTTT,CATRSRGALDTEAFF
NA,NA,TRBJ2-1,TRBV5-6,TGTGCCAGCAGCCAGACCCAGCGGCACTACAATGAGCAGTTCTTC,CASSQTQRHYNEQFF
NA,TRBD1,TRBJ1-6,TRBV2,TGTGCCAGCAGTGAGTGGACAGGCAATTCACCCCTCCACTTT,CASSEWTGNSPLHF
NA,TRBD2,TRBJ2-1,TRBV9,TGTGCCAGCAGCGTAGCGGGGGGGCATTACAATGAGCAGTTCTTC,CASSVAGGHYNEQFF
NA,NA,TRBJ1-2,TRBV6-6,TGTGCCAGCACTAGTCCCGGGAACTATGGCTACACCTTC,CASTSPGNYGYTF
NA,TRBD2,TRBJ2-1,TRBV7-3,TGTGCCAGCAGCTTAAGTACTAGCGGGGGGGAGGATGAGCAGTTCTTC,CASSLSTSGGEDEQFF
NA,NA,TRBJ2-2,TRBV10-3,TGTGCCATCAGTGAGATGGAGCGGGTGGTAACCGGGGAGCTGTTTTTT,CAISEMERVVTGELFF
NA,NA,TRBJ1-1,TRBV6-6,TGTGCCAGCACCGTAAACACTGAAGCTTTCTTT,CASTVNTEAFF
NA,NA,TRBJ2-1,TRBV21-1,TGTGCCAGCAGCCGCCCCCGGGACAGGGTCTACAATGAGCAGTTCTTC,CASSRPRDRVYNEQFF
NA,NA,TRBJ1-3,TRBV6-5,TGTGCCAGCAGTTCGACTGGACTTGGAGGAAACACCATATATTTT,CASSSTGLGGNTIYF
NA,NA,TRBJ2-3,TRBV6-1,TGTGCCAGCAGTGAACTCAGGGGCAAGCGCACAGATACGCAGTATTTT,CASSELRGKRTDTQYF
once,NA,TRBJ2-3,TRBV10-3,TGTGCCATCAGTGGTTGGGGGGACCCAGATACGCAGTATTTT,CAISGWGDPDTQYF
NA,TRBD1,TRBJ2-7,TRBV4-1,TGCGCCAGCAGCCAAGAGGCCTTGCGGGGACAGGACTACGAGCAGTACTTC,CASSQEALRGQDYEQYF
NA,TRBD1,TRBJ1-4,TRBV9,TGTGCCAGCAGCGCCGGACAGGGGAATGAAAAACTGTTTTTT,CASSAGQGNEKLFF
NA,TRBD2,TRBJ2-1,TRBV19,TGTGCCAGTAGTATAATGACTAGCGGGGCCTACAATGAGCAGTTCTTC,CASSIMTSGAYNEQFF
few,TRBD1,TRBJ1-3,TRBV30,TGTGCTGCGAACAGGGGAGCGGGAAACACCATATATTTT,CAANRGAGNTIYF
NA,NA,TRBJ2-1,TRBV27,TGTGCCACCTCGACAGCCTACAATGAGCAGTTCTTC,CATSTAYNEQFF
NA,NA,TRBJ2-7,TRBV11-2,TGTGCCAGCAGCTTAGCCGGTTACGAGCAGTACTTC,CASSLAGYEQYF
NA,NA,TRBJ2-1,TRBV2,TGTGCCAGCAGTGAGCAGGGGTTTATTGAGCAGTTCTTC,CASSEQGFIEQFF
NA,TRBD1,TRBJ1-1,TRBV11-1,TGTGCCAGCAGCCCTAGGACAGGGGGCTACACTGAAGCTTTCTTT,CASSPRTGGYTEAFF
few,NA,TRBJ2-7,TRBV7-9,TGTGCCAGCAGCTCCGTAGGGGGGGGTCAACCTTCACTCTACGAGCAGTACTTC,CASSSVGGGQPSLYEQYF
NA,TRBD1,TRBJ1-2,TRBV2,TGTGCCAGCACCGGGGGACAGGCACCTCACCACTCATATGGCTACACCTTC,CASTGGQAPHHSYGYTF
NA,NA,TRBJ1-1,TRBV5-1,TGCGCCAGCAGCTTGACAGGGACGAACACTGAAGCTTTCTTT,CASSLTGTNTEAFF
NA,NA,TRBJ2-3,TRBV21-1,TGTGCCAGCAGAACTGAGACCGAGGTCGGCACAGATACGCAGTATTTT,CASRTETEVGTDTQYF
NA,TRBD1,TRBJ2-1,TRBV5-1,TGCGCCAGCAGCTTGGCCGGGACAGGGGGGGAATGGGGCAATGAGCAGTTCTTC,CASSLAGTGGEWGNEQFF